The present T cell receptor beta chain was sequenced within a study of T cell responses to AZD1222 COVID-19 vaccine (dated by TCRdb to the early 2020s). Regarding the research as a whole: Because spike-specific TCR depth and breadth did not differ between the two schedules, AZD1222 recipients who got a second dose at roughly 4 weeks were pooled with those who got a second dose at roughly 12 weeks. Enrollment into the trials was organized by age into subgroups of 18-55, 56-69 and 70-plus years, and those subgroups contained approximately 160, 26 and 62 TCR-sequenced participants, respectively. TCR sequencing covered 233 trial participants: 200 to 220 given two doses of AZD1222 and about 26 given two doses of MenACWY control vaccine.

The CDR3 regions of human TCRbeta chains were analyzed by immunosequencing. The paper's data handling went like this. Repertoire TCRs were matched against a reference library of SARS-CoV-2-specific TCRs generated with the MIRA antigen-specificity platform. Breadth was defined as the fraction of unique TCRs that were SARS-CoV-2-associated. Depth was defined as the fraction of total T cells that were SARS-CoV-2-associated. Each spike-specific TCR was assigned to its reactive spike region and to a CD4 or CD8 class using the MIRA data. Log10-transformed breadth and depth values were compared by one-way ANOVA with Sidak's multiple comparisons tests. TCRdb limited this immuneACCESS table to in-frame rearrangements with V and J called. A share of clones is missing; checked studies link under half to unresolved V genes, and the rest is unexplained. That table is the source of V, J and clone size, and D and trimming were worked out from the DNA. This sample gives approximately 120,000 clones in total; 90% of them show up just once. Roughly 7.8% of the sample goes to the ten largest clones.

Per the publication, the time point label means: baseline before first vaccination. Vaccinee samples came from UK trials COV001 and COV002, including a single-blind randomized controlled phase 2/3 trial of AZD1222 (ChAdOx1 nCoV-19) in healthy adults. Trial participant PBMC samples were collected at day 0 and day 28 after the second dose for TCRbeta chain sequencing. Notes on this clone: Its antigen remains undetermined. No base-level quality is on record; no much larger clone is a single base apart.

What the research found in general, with its limitations: Reportedly, almost half of the unique spike-specific TCRs recognized epitopes lying outside the regions that are mutated in the B.1.351 and B.1.1.7 variants. Because no day 14 peak-response samples were available, the repertoires could be characterized only after the peak T cell response. The vaccine-associated CD4 TCRs covered the entire spike protein, and the dominant responses fell in regions 160-218 and 743-854. In the small 56-69-year group, the increase in depth fell short of significance, most likely because of low power. Conclusions about previously exposed vaccinees were limited because only five to seven AZD1222 recipients were SARS-CoV-2 seropositive at baseline. Most participants were white British and females outnumbered males, and the authors suggested that clonal diversity may have been underestimated. Spike-specific TCR breadth and depth rose significantly after two AZD1222 doses compared with day 0 and with MenACWY recipients.

The TCR sequence derives from an adult in good health. The sequences come from peripheral blood, collected on day 0 of AZD1222 vaccination.

The encoded CDR3 is CASSPGASGRPNTGELFF. The DNA is TGTGCCAGTAGCCCCGGGGCTAGCGGGAGGCCGAACACCGGGGAGCTGTTTTTT. The rearranged chain carries TRBV19 and TRBJ2-2, and TRBD2 matches 11 of the central bases. Including cysteine and phenylalanine, the CDR3 has 18 amino acids. Only CDR3 DNA remains: 54 bases, in frame from the first base. Sequences LNHDA (CDR1) and SQIVND (CDR2) are obtained from the germline V gene (reference sequence). V is pruned by 6 bases and J by 0 bases, leaving 9 bases of the junction without a gene match.